One and the same sample provided the 29 T cell receptor beta chains below, sequenced in a study of T cells after yellow fever vaccination. MiXCR, applied by TCRdb to the 5' RACE reads, yields one record per CDR3 protein. Of about 550,000 distinct CDR3 sequences detected, roughly a fifth appear once; the ten largest clones hold 13% to 15%. The sequenced sample was PBMCs, obtained 15 days after the yellow fever booster vaccination. Receptor source: a man aged 25-45 years who received the YFV17D yellow fever vaccine.

This clonotype showed up just a few times. V usage is TRBV29-1 and J usage is TRBJ2-2; 10 nucleotides align to TRBD2. The CDR3 contains 13 residues. CDR1 and CDR2 (germline): SQVTM, ANQGSEA. V trimming: 7 bases; J trimming: 6 bases; junction bases outside the gene matches: 5. CDR3 nucleotides: TGCAGCGGGCTAGCGGGAGCGGCCGGGGAGCTGTTTTTT. It is translated as CSGLAGAAGELFF.

The genes are TRBV7-2 and TRBJ1-1; TRBD1 might be the D (5 bases). CDR1 and CDR2 from the germline V gene are SGHTA and FQGNSA. The CDR3 spans 14 residues. Between the trimmed V and J ends, which lost 6 bases and 0 bases, there was a span of 11 bases. The CDR3 region has the DNA TGTGCCAGCAGAGTAGGGGAGTTGAACACTGAAGCTTTCTTT. Its protein product is CASRVGELNTEAFF.

The rearrangement uses TRBV7-9 and TRBJ1-6, with D possibly being TRBD1 (5 bases). CDR3 length equals 14 residues. Trimming stripped 5 bases from V and 7 bases from J, with 12 bases between. Germline V CDR1 and CDR2: SEHNR, FQNEAQ (reference sequence). In nucleotides, the CDR3 is TGTGCCAGCAGCCCCCGCGGGGGAAATTCACCCCTCCACTTT. This encodes CASSPRGGNSPLHF.

This clonotype was recorded a few times. This chain connects TRBV30 to TRBJ2-3; 8 positions match TRBD2. This CDR3 has 13 residues. Trimming took 2 bases from V and 13 from J; bases not matched to a gene: 11. Germline-derived CDR1 and CDR2 are GTSNPN and SVGIG (reference sequence). This CDR3 is CAWSRSLAELKYF. For the CDR3, the DNA is TGTGCCTGGAGTAGGTCACTAGCGGAATTGAAGTATTTT.

The J gene is TRBJ2-3, the V gene TRBV30, with no clear D. Germline CDR1 GTSNPN, CDR2 SVGIG (reference sequence). V was clipped by 1 base and J by 13 bases, with 18 bases between them. This CDR3 has 13 residues. In nucleotides, the CDR3 is TGTGCCTGGAGTGCAATACCGGGCGGCGGAGAGTATTTT. Translating it yields CAWSAIPGGGEYF.

The CDR3 DNA reads TGCAGTGCCCCGCCGCCGGGGCTGTCTGGAAACACCATATATTTT. This encodes CSAPPPGLSGNTIYF. The J gene is TRBJ1-3, the V gene TRBV20-1, with D maybe TRBD1 (5 bases). Germline values: CDR1 DFQATT, CDR2 SNEGSKA (reference sequence). The CDR3 consists of 15 residues. Trimming pared 6 bases from V and 1 base from J, leaving 16 bases between.

This clonotype was picked up a small number of times. The chain combines TRBV7-9 with TRBJ2-1; maybe TRBD2 (9 bases). Trimming left V 1 base short and J 6 bases short, with 16 bases between. The germline gives CDR1 SEHNR, CDR2 FQNEAQ (reference sequence). This CDR3 has 16 amino acids. CDR3 residues: CASSLGLAGQVNEQFF. The CDR3 nucleotides are TGTGCCAGCAGCTTAGGTCTAGCGGGACAGGTCAATGAGCAGTTCTTC. The complete variable domain, with remaining parts taken from reference TRBV7-9 and TRBJ2-1, reads DTGVSQNPRHKITKRGQNVTFRCDPISEHNRLYWYRQTLGQGPEFLTYFQNEAQLEKSRLLSDRFSAERPKGSFSTLEIQRTEQGDSAMYLCASSLGLAGQVNEQFFGPGTRLTVL.

The chain links TRBV25-1 to TRBJ2-7; a weak D match, TRBD1 (6 bases). V was trimmed by 7 bases and J by 5 bases, leaving 21 bases between them. The CDR3 contains 15 residues. Per germline, CDR1 MGHDK and CDR2 SYGVNS. The CDR3 reads CASNSPGSGVHEQYF. In DNA form, the CDR3 reads TGTGCCAGCAATTCCCCAGGGTCAGGGGTCCACGAGCAGTACTTC.

The table lists this clonotype with a few counts. The rearrangement joins TRBV10-3 to TRBJ2-7, with D unresolved. The CDR3 is made up of 13 amino acids. Germline V CDR1 and CDR2: ENHRY, SYGVKD. V lost 8 bases and J lost 4, with 15 bases in between. Here the CDR3 reads CAISGLGRYEQYF. CDR3 in DNA: TGTGCCATCTCCGGCCTCGGTCGTTACGAGCAGTACTTC.

The chain uses TRBV28 and TRBJ2-1; maybe TRBD2 (5 bases). V lost 8 bases, J lost 5 bases, and 16 bases lay in between. The CDR3 has 14 amino acids. CDR1 is MDHEN, CDR2 SYDVKM, per germline. The CDR3: CASGLQPRDNEQFF. CDR3 DNA sequence: TGTGCCAGCGGACTCCAACCCAGAGACAATGAGCAGTTCTTC.

The chain couples TRBV4-2 to TRBJ2-7, with 12 bases aligning to TRBD2. Trimming took 3 bases from V and 1 from J; bases not matched to a gene: 4. Per the germline V gene, CDR1 is LGHNA and CDR2 is YNFKEQ. The CDR3 runs 16 residues. CDR3 sequence reads: CASSQNGLAGSYEQYF. The DNA of the CDR3 is TGTGCCAGCAGCCAGAACGGACTAGCGGGATCCTACGAGCAGTACTTC.

This chain connects TRBV4-3 to TRBJ2-7; unclear D gene. Germline loops: CDR1 LGHNA, CDR2 YSLEER. V lost 4 bases and J 5 bases, leaving 21 bases between the germline ends. The CDR3 runs to 16 residues. The CDR3 DNA is TGCGCCAGCAGCCGTTGGGCGGAGAGTAAGGTTGACGAGCAGTACTTC. It codes for CASSRWAESKVDEQYF.

The chain recombines TRBV20-1 with TRBJ1-1, with a weak D call TRBD1 (6 bases). This CDR3 spans 12 amino acids. Germline lookup yields CDR1 DFQATT and CDR2 SNEGSKA (reference sequence). The CDR3 here is CSAGHPSSYAFF. The CDR3 region has the DNA TGCAGCGCGGGACACCCCTCGTCGTACGCTTTCTTT.

The J gene is TRBJ2-3, the V gene TRBV7-9; weak D call: TRBD1 (5 bases). The CDR3 is 17 amino acids. Germline-derived CDR1 and CDR2 are SEHNR and FQNEAQ (reference sequence). V lost 2 bases and J lost 0, with 15 bases in between. The CDR3 DNA follows: TGTGCCAGCAGCTTACGGTCGCAGGGCCCTAGCACAGATACGCAGTATTTT. Translating gives CASSLRSQGPSTDTQYF.

This clonotype has a handful of counts. This sequence joins TRBV30 and TRBJ1-2; D is possibly TRBD1 (5 bases). The CDR3 has 13 amino acids. In germline, CDR1 is GTSNPN, CDR2 SVGIG (reference sequence). Between the trimmed V and J ends, which lost 7 bases and 4 bases, there was a span of 16 bases. The CDR3 DNA sequence: TGTGCCTTGGAGAGAAGACAGCTCTATGGCTACACCTTC. Translating gives CALERRQLYGYTF.

The gene calls are TRBV5-1 and TRBJ2-5; D is undetermined. This CDR3 contains 16 residues. The V gene lost 4 bases and the J gene lost 5 bases, with 21 bases spanning the gap. Looked up from germline, CDR1 is SGHRS and CDR2 is YFSETQ. The CDR3 region has the DNA TGCGCCAGCAGCATCAGGCCGGCGCGGAGTTCGGAGACCCAGTACTTC. This gives the protein CASSIRPARSSETQYF.

V gene TRBV24-1 combines with J gene TRBJ2-3; no definite D call. Trimming cost V 0 bases and J 9 bases, with 12 bases left between them. Germline loops: CDR1 KGHDR, CDR2 SFDVKD. The CDR3 has 14 residues. The chain's CDR3 is CATSDLGRRDTQYF. For the CDR3, the DNA is TGTGCCACCAGTGATTTGGGCCGGCGAGACACGCAGTATTTT.

The gene calls are TRBV19 and TRBJ2-3, with D hard to call. The CDR3 runs 11 residues. V dropped 8 bases and J dropped 4 bases, with 7 bases sitting between them. Per the germline V gene, CDR1 is LNHDA and CDR2 is SQIVND (reference sequence). The CDR3 DNA sequence: TGTGCCAGTGGCACCCCAGATACGCAGTATTTT. Its translation is CASGTPDTQYF.

This rearrangement joins TRBV6-5 to TRBJ2-5; TRBD1 might be the D (5 bases). V lost 1 base and J 3 bases, leaving 12 bases between the germline ends. The germline V gene encodes CDR1 MNHEY and CDR2 SVGAGI. The CDR3 spans 15 residues. The CDR3 nucleotides are TGTGCCAGCAGTTACTTCCGGACAAAAAAAGAGACCCAGTACTTC. Translating it yields CASSYFRTKKETQYF.

The CDR3 nucleotides are TGTGCCAGCAGTGGATTTGGGGAGACCCAGTACTTC. Translation gives CASSGFGETQYF. The chain uses TRBV28 and TRBJ2-5; D gene ambiguous. Germline CDR1 reads MDHEN; CDR2 reads SYDVKM. This CDR3 has 12 amino acids. The V end lost 5 bases, the J end lost 5 bases, and 9 bases lay between the germline ends. Complete variable domain (other parts from reference TRBV28 and TRBJ2-5): DVKVTQSSRYLVKRTGEKVFLECVQDMDHENMFWYRQDPGLGLRLIYFSYDVKMKEKGDIPEGYSVSREKKERFSLILESASTNQTSMYLCASSGFGETQYFGPGTRLLVL.

There are a few counts of this clonotype. The CDR3 nucleotides are TGCGCCAGCAGCTTGGTGACTAGCGGGATAGGCGAGCAGTACTTC. This gives the protein CASSLVTSGIGEQYF. The rearrangement joins TRBV5-1 to TRBJ2-7; 11 bases match TRBD2. CDR1 and CDR2 (germline): SGHRS, YFSETQ. J lost 6 bases, V lost 0 bases, and 5 bases had no gene match. The CDR3 has 15 amino acids.

This clonotype appeared a few times. The chain recombines TRBV24-1 with TRBJ2-1, with 8 bases lining up with TRBD2. Unmatched junction bases numbered 3, after V lost 4 bases and J lost 2 bases. CDR3 length: 15 residues. Germline loops: CDR1 KGHDR, CDR2 SFDVKD. Here the CDR3 reads CATSEAGGAYNEQFF. CDR3 DNA sequence: TGTGCCACCAGTGAGGCGGGAGGTGCCTACAATGAGCAGTTCTTC.

The CDR3 reads CASSWTSGSSGELFF. CDR3 in DNA: TGTGCCAGCAGTTGGACTAGCGGGAGCTCCGGGGAGCTGTTTTTT. The chain combines TRBV3-1 with TRBJ2-2; 13 bases align to TRBD2. CDR1 is LGHDT, CDR2 YNNKEL, per germline (reference sequence). V trimming: 6 bases; J trimming: 6 bases; junction bases outside the gene matches: 4. The CDR3 is made up of 15 amino acids.

The gene calls are TRBV3-1 and TRBJ1-2; weak D call: TRBD1 (5 bases). The CDR3 extends over 13 amino acids. The V gene lost 2 bases and the J gene lost 2 bases, with 6 bases spanning the gap. In germline, CDR1 is LGHDT, CDR2 YNNKEL (reference sequence). The CDR3 bases are TGTGCCAGCAGCCAACGGGGCAACTATGGCTACACCTTC. This translates into CASSQRGNYGYTF. The variable domain in full, completed from reference TRBV3-1 and TRBJ1-2, reads DTAVSQTPKYLVTQMGNDKSIKCEQNLGHDTMYWYKQDSKKFLKIMFSYNNKELIINETVPNRFSPKSPDKAHLNLHINSLELGDSAVYFCASSQRGNYGYTFGSGTRLTVV.

The gene calls are TRBV7-2 and TRBJ2-2; D is possibly TRBD1 (5 bases). Germline-derived CDR1 and CDR2 are SGHTA and FQGNSA. V lost 5 bases and J 0 bases, leaving 16 bases between the germline ends. CDR3 length: 17 residues. As DNA, the CDR3 is TGTGCCAGCAGCCCCTCCCGACAGAACGCGAACACCGGGGAGCTGTTTTTT. Protein sequence: CASSPSRQNANTGELFF.

The table lists this clonotype with a few counts. The rearrangement links TRBV5-5 to TRBJ1-5, with a tentative D call TRBD1 (6 bases). The germline gives CDR1 SGHKS, CDR2 YYEKEE (reference sequence). V lost 5 bases, J lost 1 base, and 13 bases lay in between. The CDR3 covers 15 residues. The CDR3 reads CASSFQGNSNQPQHF. The CDR3 DNA is TGTGCCAGCAGTTTTCAGGGGAACAGCAATCAGCCCCAGCATTTT. The whole variable domain, filled in from reference TRBV5-5 and TRBJ1-5, reads DAGVTQSPTHLIKTRGQQVTLRCSPISGHKSVSWYQQVLGQGPQFIFQYYEKEERGRGNFPDRFSARQFPNYSSELNVNALLLGDSALYLCASSFQGNSNQPQHFGDGTRLSIL.

This chain uses TRBV7-2 with TRBJ2-5, with no clear D. In germline, CDR1 is SGHTA, CDR2 FQGNSA. The CDR3 is made up of 14 amino acids. V was trimmed by 1 base and J by 5 bases, leaving 11 bases between them. The CDR3 DNA sequence: TGTGCCAGCAGCTTAGGGGGTCTCCTGGAGACCCAGTACTTC. The encoded protein is CASSLGGLLETQYF.

This clonotype turned up a few times. The chain combines TRBV7-8 with TRBJ2-3; TRBD2 aligns across 9 bases. The trim removed 0 bases at V and 5 bases at J, leaving 6 bases unmatched. The germline V gene has CDR1 SGHVS and CDR2 FQNEAQ. The CDR3 has 16 amino acids. DNA for the CDR3: TGTGCCAGCAGCTTAGCTGCTAGCGGGAAGGAAGATACGCAGTATTTT. Translation gives CASSLAASGKEDTQYF.

The chain employs TRBV5-1 and TRBJ2-3, with D maybe TRBD2 (6 bases). CDR1 and CDR2 (germline): SGHRS, YFSETQ. The CDR3 consists of 15 residues. The V and J ends lost 4 bases and 4 bases respectively, with 16 bases between them. The CDR3 DNA reads as TGCGCCAGCAGCCCGAAGGGAGGTGGCTCAGATACGCAGTATTTT. This codes for CASSPKGGGSDTQYF. Supplemented by reference TRBV5-1 and TRBJ2-3, the full variable domain reads KAGVTQTPRYLIKTRGQQVTLSCSPISGHRSVSWYQQTPGQGLQFLFEYFSETQRNKGNFPGRFSGRQFSNSRSEMNVSTLELGDSALYLCASSPKGGGSDTQYFGPGTRLTVL.